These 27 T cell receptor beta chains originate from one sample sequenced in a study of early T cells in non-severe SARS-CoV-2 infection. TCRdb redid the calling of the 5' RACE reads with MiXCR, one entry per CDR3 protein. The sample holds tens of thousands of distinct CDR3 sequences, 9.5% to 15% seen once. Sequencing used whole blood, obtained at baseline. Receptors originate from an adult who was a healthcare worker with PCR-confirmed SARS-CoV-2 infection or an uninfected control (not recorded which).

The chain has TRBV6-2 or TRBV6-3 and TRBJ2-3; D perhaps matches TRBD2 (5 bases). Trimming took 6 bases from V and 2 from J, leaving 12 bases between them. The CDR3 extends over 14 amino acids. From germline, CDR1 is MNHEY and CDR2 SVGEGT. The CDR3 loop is CASRKAEPTDTQYF. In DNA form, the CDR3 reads TGTGCCAGCAGAAAAGCGGAGCCCACAGATACGCAGTATTTT.

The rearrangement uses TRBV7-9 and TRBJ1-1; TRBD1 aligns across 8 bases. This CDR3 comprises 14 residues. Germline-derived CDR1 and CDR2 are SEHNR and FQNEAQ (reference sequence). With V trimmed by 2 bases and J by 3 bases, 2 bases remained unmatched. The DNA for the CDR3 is TGTGCCAGCAGCTTACTGACAGGGGACACTGAAGCTTTCTTT. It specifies CASSLLTGDTEAFF.

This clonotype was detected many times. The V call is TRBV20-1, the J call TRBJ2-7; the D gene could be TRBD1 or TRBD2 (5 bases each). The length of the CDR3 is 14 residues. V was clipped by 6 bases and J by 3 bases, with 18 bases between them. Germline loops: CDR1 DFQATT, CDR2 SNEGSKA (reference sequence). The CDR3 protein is CSALPTGTVYEQYF. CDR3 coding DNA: TGCAGTGCCCTCCCGACCGGGACGGTCTACGAGCAGTACTTC.

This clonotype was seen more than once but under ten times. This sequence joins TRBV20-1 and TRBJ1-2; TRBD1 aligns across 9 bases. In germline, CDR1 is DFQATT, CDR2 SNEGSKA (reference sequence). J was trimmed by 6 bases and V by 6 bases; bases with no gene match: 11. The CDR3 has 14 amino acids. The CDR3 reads CSASRTGVSNGYTF. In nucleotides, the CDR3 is TGCAGTGCGAGTAGGACAGGGGTATCCAATGGCTACACCTTC.

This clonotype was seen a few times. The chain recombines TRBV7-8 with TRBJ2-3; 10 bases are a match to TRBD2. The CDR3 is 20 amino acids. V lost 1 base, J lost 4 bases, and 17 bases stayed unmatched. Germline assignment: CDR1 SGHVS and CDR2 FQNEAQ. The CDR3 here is CASSLVLAGARGIGADTQYF. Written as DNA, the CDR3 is TGTGCCAGCAGCTTAGTGCTAGCGGGGGCGCGTGGGATAGGTGCAGATACGCAGTATTTT.

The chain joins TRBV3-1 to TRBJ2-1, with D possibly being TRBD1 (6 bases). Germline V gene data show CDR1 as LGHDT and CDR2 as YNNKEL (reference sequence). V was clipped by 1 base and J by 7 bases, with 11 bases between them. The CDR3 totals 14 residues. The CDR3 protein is CASSQAGVGNEQFF. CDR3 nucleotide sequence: TGTGCCAGCAGCCAAGCAGGGGTGGGGAATGAGCAGTTCTTC.

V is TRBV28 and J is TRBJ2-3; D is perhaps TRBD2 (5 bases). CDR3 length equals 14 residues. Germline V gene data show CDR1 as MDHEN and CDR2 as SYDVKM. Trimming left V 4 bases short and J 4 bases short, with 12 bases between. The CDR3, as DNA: TGTGCCAGCAGTTCCGCGGGCCGAGCAGATACGCAGTATTTT. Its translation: CASSSAGRADTQYF.

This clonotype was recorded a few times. This chain's CDR3 is CASSFGQGRYGYTF. The CDR3 region has the DNA TGTGCCAGCAGCTTTGGACAGGGGCGGTATGGCTACACCTTC. The chain couples TRBV11-2 to TRBJ1-2, with 9 nucleotides matching TRBD1. Germline assignment: CDR1 SGHAT and CDR2 FQNNGV. Unmatched junction bases numbered 4, after V lost 3 bases and J lost 5 bases. CDR3 length equals 14 residues.

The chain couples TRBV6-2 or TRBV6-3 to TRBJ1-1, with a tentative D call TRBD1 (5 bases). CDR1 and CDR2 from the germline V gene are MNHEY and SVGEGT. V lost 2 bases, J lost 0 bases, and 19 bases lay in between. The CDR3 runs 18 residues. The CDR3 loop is CASSYGAKIQVMNTEAFF. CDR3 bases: TGTGCCAGCAGTTACGGGGCGAAGATCCAGGTCATGAACACTGAAGCTTTCTTT.

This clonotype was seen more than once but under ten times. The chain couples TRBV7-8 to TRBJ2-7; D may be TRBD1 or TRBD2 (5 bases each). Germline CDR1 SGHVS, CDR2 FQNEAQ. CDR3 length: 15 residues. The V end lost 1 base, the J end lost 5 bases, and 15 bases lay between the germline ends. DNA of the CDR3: TGTGCCAGCAGCTTAGGACCAAATGGGGGTGACGAGCAGTACTTC. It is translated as CASSLGPNGGDEQYF.

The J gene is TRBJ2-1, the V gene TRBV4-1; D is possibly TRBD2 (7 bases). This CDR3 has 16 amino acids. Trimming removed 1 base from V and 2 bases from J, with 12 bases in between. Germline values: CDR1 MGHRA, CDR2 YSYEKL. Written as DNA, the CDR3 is TGCGCCAGCAGCCAAGGGGCGGGGGCCACCTACAATGAGCAGTTCTTC. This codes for CASSQGAGATYNEQFF.

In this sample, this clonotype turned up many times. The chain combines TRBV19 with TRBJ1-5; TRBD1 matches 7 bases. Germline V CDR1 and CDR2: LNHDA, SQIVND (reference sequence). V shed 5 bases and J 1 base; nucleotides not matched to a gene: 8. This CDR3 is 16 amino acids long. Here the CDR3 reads CASSSRDSRSNQPQHF. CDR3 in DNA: TGTGCCAGTAGTTCTCGGGACAGCCGGAGCAATCAGCCCCAGCATTTT.

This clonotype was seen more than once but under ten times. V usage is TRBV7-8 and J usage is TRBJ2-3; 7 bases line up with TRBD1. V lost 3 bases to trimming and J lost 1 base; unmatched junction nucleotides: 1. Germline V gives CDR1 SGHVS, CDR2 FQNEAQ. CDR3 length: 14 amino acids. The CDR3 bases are TGTGCCAGCAGCTTTCAGGGGGGCACAGATACGCAGTATTTT. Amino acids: CASSFQGGTDTQYF.

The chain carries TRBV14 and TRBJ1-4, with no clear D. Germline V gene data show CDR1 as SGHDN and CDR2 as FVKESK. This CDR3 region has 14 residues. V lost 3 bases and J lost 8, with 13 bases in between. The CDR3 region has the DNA TGTGCCAGCAGCCATGGAGGACTTGGAGAAAAACTGTTTTTT. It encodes CASSHGGLGEKLFF. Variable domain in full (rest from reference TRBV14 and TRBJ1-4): EAGVTQFPSHSVIEKGQTVTLRCDPISGHDNLYWYRRVMGKEIKFLLHFVKESKQDESGMPNNRFLAERTGGTYSTLKVQPAELEDSGVYFCASSHGGLGEKLFFGSGTQLSVL.

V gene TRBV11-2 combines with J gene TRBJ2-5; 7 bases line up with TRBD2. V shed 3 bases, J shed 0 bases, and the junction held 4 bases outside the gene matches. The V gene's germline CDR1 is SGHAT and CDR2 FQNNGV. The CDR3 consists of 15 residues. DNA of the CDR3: TGTGCCAGCAGCTTCCTCGGGGGGTACCAAGAGACCCAGTACTTC. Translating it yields CASSFLGGYQETQYF.

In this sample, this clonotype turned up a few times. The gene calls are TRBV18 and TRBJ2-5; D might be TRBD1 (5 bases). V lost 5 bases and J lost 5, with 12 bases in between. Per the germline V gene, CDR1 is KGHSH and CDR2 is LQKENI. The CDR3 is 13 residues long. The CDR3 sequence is CASSGQKAETQYF. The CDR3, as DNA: TGTGCCAGCTCAGGACAAAAGGCTGAGACCCAGTACTTC. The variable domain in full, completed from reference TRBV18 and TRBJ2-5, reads NAGVMQNPRHLVRRRGQEARLRCSPMKGHSHVYWYRQLPEEGLKFMVYLQKENIIDESGMPKERFSAEFPKEGPSILRIQQVVRGDSAAYFCASSGQKAETQYFGPGTRLLVL.

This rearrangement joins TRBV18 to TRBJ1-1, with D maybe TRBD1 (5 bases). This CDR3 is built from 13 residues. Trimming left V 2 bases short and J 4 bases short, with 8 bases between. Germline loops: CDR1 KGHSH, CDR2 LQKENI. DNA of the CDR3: TGTGCCAGCTCACCAGGACATTTCACTGAAGCTTTCTTT. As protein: CASSPGHFTEAFF. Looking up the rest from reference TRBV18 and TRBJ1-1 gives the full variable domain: NAGVMQNPRHLVRRRGQEARLRCSPMKGHSHVYWYRQLPEEGLKFMVYLQKENIIDESGMPKERFSAEFPKEGPSILRIQQVVRGDSAAYFCASSPGHFTEAFFGQGTRLTVV.

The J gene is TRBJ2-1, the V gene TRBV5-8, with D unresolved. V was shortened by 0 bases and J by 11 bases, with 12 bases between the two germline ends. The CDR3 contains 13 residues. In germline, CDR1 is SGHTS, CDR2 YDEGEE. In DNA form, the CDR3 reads TGTGCCAGCAGCTTGGACTTGGCGGAGAAGCAGTTCTTC. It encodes CASSLDLAEKQFF.

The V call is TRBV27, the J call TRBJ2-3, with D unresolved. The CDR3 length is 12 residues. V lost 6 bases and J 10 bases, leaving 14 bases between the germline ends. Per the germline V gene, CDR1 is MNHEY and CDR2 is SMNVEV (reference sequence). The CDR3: CASSPGLVAQYF. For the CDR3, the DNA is TGTGCCAGCAGCCCCGGCTTAGTGGCGCAGTATTTT.

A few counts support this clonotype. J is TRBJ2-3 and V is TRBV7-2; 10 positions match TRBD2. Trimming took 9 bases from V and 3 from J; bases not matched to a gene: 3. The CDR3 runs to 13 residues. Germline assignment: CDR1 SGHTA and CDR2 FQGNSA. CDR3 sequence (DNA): TGTGCCAGTTCGACTAGCGGGACAGATACGCAGTATTTT. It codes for CASSTSGTDTQYF.

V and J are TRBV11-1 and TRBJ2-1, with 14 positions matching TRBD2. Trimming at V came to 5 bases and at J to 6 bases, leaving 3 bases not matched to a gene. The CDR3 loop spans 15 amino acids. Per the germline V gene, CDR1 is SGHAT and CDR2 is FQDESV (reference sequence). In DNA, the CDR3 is TGTGCCAGCAGCCTGACTAGCGGGGGGGCCAATGAGCAGTTCTTC. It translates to CASSLTSGGANEQFF.

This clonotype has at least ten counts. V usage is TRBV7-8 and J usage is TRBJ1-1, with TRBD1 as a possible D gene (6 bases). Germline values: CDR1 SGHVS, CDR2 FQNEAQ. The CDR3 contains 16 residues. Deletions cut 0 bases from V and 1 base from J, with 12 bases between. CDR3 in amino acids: CASSLAVGGPNTEAFF. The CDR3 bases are TGTGCCAGCAGCTTAGCGGTCGGGGGCCCGAACACTGAAGCTTTCTTT.

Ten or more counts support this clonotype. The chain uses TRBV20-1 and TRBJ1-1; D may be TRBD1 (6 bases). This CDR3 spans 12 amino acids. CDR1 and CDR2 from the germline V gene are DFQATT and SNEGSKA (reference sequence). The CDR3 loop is CSPGDGNTEAFF. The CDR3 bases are TGCAGCCCAGGGGATGGGAACACTGAAGCTTTCTTT.

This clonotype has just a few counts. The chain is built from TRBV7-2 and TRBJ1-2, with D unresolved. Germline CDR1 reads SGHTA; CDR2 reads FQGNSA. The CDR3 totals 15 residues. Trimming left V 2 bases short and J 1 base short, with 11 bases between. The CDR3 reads CASSLRPTDNYGYTF. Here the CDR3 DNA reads TGTGCCAGCAGCTTACGCCCCACAGATAACTATGGCTACACCTTC.

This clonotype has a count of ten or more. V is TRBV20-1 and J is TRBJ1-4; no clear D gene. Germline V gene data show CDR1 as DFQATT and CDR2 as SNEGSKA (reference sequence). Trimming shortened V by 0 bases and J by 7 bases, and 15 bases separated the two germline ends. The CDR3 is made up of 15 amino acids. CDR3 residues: CSARDLRAYSEKLFF. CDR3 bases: TGCAGTGCTAGAGATCTTAGGGCATATAGTGAAAAACTGTTTTTT.

The CDR3: CASSLGGVSTDTQYF. The CDR3 nucleotides read TGTGCCAGCAGTCTAGGGGGGGTTAGCACAGATACGCAGTATTTT. The rearrangement links TRBV6-5 to TRBJ2-3; TRBD2 might be the D (7 bases). V gave up 5 bases and J gave up 0 bases, with 12 bases separating them. The CDR3 runs 15 residues. The germline gives CDR1 MNHEY, CDR2 SVGAGI.

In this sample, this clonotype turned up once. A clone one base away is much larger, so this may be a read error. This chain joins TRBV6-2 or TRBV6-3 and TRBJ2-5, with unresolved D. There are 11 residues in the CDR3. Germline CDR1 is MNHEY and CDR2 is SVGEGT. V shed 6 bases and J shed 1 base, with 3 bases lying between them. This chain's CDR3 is CASSCQETQYF. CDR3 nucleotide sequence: TGTGCCAGCAGCTGCCAAGAGACCCAGTACTTC.